A single sample is the source of the 9 T cell receptor beta chains below, sequenced in a study of blood T cells in healthy people across ages. Then a second PCR, running roughly 7 to 11 cycles, was carried out with a sample-barcoded 5' primer and a J-beta primer mix. TCRdb re-derived calls from the 5' RACE reads in MiXCR, one entry per CDR3 protein. The sample records about 1.6 million distinct CDR3 sequences, roughly 30% being singletons. The specimen was blood. All receptors come from a woman aged 25 to 45 in good health.

The chain has TRBV6-1 and TRBJ1-5; possible D gene TRBD1, 5 bases. Deletions cut 1 base from V and 3 bases from J, with 10 bases between. CDR3 size: 15 residues. CDR1 MNHNS and CDR2 SASEGT come from the germline V gene. In nucleotides, the CDR3 is TGTGCCAGCAGTGAAGTCGCAGGGCCCAATCAGCCCCAGCATTTT. This codes for CASSEVAGPNQPQHF.

The chain is built from TRBV20-1 and TRBJ2-1; either TRBD1 or TRBD2 may fit D (5 bases each). Germline V gene sequence: CDR1 DFQATT, CDR2 SNEGSKA (reference sequence). The CDR3 contains 14 residues. The V gene lost 3 bases and the J gene lost 9 bases, with 18 bases spanning the gap. Written as DNA, the CDR3 is TGCAGTGCTAGCGGGACGGCGAAATTCCTTGAGCAGTTCTTC. Translating it yields CSASGTAKFLEQFF.

V and J are TRBV29-1 and TRBJ2-5, with 13 bases matching TRBD2. The CDR3 extends over 16 amino acids. Trimming at V came to 4 bases and at J to 2 bases, leaving 7 bases not matched to a gene. Germline-derived CDR1 and CDR2 are SQVTM and ANQGSEA. The CDR3 region has the DNA TGCAGCGTTGTGGGGACTAGCGGGGTAAAACAAGAGACCCAGTACTTC. It codes for CSVVGTSGVKQETQYF.

Remarks on this clonotype: Sequence at one end of the junction differs from germline and may be a read error. This rearrangement joins TRBV7-8 to TRBJ2-2; D is perhaps TRBD2 (7 bases). The germline gives CDR1 SGHVS, CDR2 FQNEAQ. The CDR3 spans 17 residues. The CDR3 is CASHSFDAGANIGERFF. The DNA for the CDR3 is TGTGCCAGCCATTCTTTCGACGCGGGGGCGAACATCGGGGAGCGGTTTTTT.

This clonotype has only a few counts. The chain links TRBV2 to TRBJ2-7, with 12 bases matching TRBD2. The CDR3 runs 18 residues. Per the germline V gene, CDR1 is SNHLY and CDR2 is FYNNEI. Unmatched junction bases numbered 17, after V lost 5 bases and J lost 6 bases. For the CDR3, the DNA is TGTGCCAGCAGTACACAAACCTCCGCTAGCGGGAGGGCCCGCGAGCAGTACTTC. This sequence encodes CASSTQTSASGRAREQYF. Drawing the rest from reference TRBV2 and TRBJ2-7, the complete variable domain is EPEVTQTPSHQVTQMGQEVILRCVPISNHLYFYWYRQILGQKVEFLVSFYNNEISEKSEIFDDQFSVERPDGSNFTLKIRSTKLEDSAMYFCASSTQTSASGRAREQYFGPGTRLTVT.

This clonotype was found many times. The genes are TRBV12-3 or TRBV12-4 and TRBJ2-7; a possible D gene is TRBD1 (5 bases). V was cut by 6 bases and J by 1 base, with 10 bases left in between. The CDR3 loop spans 13 amino acids. The CDR3 is CASRPGQSYEQYF. DNA of the CDR3: TGTGCCAGCAGACCCGGACAATCCTACGAGCAGTACTTC.

The rearrangement joins TRBV9 to TRBJ2-3; D may be TRBD2 (5 bases). Per germline, CDR1 SGDLS and CDR2 YYNGEE. V dropped 4 bases and J dropped 5 bases, with 14 bases sitting between them. There are 14 residues in the CDR3. CDR3 residues: CASSPFSVVDTQYF. The CDR3 nucleotides are TGTGCCAGCAGCCCCTTTAGCGTTGTAGATACGCAGTATTTT.

The sample holds a few counts of this clonotype. This rearrangement joins TRBV7-9 to TRBJ2-5, with D perhaps matching TRBD2 (5 bases). The CDR3 runs 12 residues. Germline assignment: CDR1 SEHNR and CDR2 FQNEAQ (reference sequence). The germline V and J ends were trimmed by 3 bases and 11 bases, with 13 bases remaining between them. For the CDR3, the DNA is TGTGCCAGCAGCTTTGAGAGTTGGGAGCAGTACTTC. This encodes CASSFESWEQYF.

This clonotype was counted between two and nine times. The chain uses TRBV9 and TRBJ2-1; D possibly corresponds to TRBD2 (6 bases). The CDR3 runs 14 residues. Germline V gene data show CDR1 as SGDLS and CDR2 as YYNGEE. Between the trimmed V and J ends, which lost 0 bases and 8 bases, there was a span of 12 bases. The CDR3 DNA follows: TGTGCCAGCAGCGTAGAGGAGGGGCGGGATGAGCAGTTCTTC. Translating it yields CASSVEEGRDEQFF.